This TCR beta chain comes out of a study of T cell changes during pregnancy in multiple sclerosis. This CDR3 is built from 14 residues. Trimming took 4 bases from V and 1 from J, leaving 11 bases between them. Germline CDR1 and CDR2: SGHDT and YYEEEE. The method was immunoSEQ multiplex PCR; TCRdb's version includes in-frame clones alone and lacks a portion of them. The sample lists about 89,000 clones; approximately 94% were seen once. This clone was seen once. The TCR originated in a female donor with multiple sclerosis, enrolled in a pregnancy study. The sample in question was peripheral blood, obtained in the third trimester of pregnancy. The V call is TRBV5-6, the J call TRBJ2-5; a possible D gene is TRBD2 (6 bases). The CDR3 DNA reads TGTGCCAGCAGCCTGGCACTAGCCCAAGAGACCCAGTACTTC. Residues: CASSLALAQETQYF.